This TCR beta chain was profiled in a study of blood T cells in healthy people across ages. There are 13 residues in the CDR3. CDR1 MNHEY and CDR2 SVGAGI come from the germline V gene. Trimming cost V 5 bases and J 2 bases, with 10 bases left between them. Combining a sample-barcoded 5' primer with a J-beta primer mix, a second PCR ran for roughly 7 to 12 cycles. TCRdb itself ran the 5' RACE reads through MiXCR, one entry per CDR3 protein. The table includes hundreds of thousands of distinct CDR3 sequences, 45% to 50% detected once. Sequenced material: blood. The V call is TRBV6-5, the J call TRBJ2-7, with D perhaps TRBD2 (5 bases). This clonotype was sampled from a man between 25 and 39 years old in good health. The CDR3 DNA reads TGTGCCAGCAGTGGGTCCGGGGCCTACGAGCAGTACTTC. Protein sequence: CASSGSGAYEQYF.